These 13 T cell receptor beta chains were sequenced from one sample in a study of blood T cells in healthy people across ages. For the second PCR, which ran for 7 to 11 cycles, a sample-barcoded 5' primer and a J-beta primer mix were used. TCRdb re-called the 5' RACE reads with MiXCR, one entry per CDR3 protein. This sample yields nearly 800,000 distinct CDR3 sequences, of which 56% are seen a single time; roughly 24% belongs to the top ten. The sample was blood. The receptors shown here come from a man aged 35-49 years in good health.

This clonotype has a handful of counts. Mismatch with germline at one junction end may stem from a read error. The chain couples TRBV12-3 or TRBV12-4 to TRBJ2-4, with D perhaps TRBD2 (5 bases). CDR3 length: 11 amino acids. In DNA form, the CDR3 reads TGTGCCAGCAGGTTAGAGGGCATTCAGTACTTC. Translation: CASRLEGIQYF.

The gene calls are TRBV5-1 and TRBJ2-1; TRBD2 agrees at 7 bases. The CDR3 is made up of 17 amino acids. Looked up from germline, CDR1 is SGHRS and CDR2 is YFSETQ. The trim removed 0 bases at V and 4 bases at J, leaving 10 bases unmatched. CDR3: CASSLAVVGGPYNEQFF. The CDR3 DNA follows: TGCGCCAGCAGCTTGGCCGTTGTGGGAGGGCCGTACAATGAGCAGTTCTTC.

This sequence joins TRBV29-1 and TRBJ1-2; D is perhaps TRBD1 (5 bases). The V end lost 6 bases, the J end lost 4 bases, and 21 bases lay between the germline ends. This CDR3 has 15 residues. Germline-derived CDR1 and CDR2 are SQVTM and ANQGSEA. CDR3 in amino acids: CSVPGTKSKGYGYTF. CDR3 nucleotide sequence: TGCAGCGTACCAGGGACCAAGAGTAAGGGCTATGGCTACACCTTC.

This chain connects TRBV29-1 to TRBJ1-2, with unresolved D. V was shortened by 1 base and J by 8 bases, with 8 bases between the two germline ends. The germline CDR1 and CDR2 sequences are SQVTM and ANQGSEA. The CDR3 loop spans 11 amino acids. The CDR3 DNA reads TGCAGCGTTGAAGTCCGCTGGGGCTACACCTTC. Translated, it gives CSVEVRWGYTF.

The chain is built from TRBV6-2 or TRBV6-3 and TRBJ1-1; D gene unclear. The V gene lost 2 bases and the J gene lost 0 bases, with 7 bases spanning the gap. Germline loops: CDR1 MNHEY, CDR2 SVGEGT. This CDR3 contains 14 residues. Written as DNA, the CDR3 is TGTGCCAGCAGTTACGTGGGCCTGAACACTGAAGCTTTCTTT. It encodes CASSYVGLNTEAFF.

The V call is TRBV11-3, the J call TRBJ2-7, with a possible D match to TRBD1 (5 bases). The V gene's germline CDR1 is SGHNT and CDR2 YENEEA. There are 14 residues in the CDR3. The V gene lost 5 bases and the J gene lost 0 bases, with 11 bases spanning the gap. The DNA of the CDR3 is TGTGCCAGCAGCGATTCAGGGTTCTCCTACGAGCAGTACTTC. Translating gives CASSDSGFSYEQYF.

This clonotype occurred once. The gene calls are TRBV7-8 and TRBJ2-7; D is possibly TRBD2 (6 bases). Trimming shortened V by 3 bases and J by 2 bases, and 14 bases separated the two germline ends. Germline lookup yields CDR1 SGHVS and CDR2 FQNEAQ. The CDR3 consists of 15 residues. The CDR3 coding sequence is TGTGCCAGCAGCTTCTTTAGCGGAGGAACCTACGAGCAGTACTTC. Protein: CASSFFSGGTYEQYF.

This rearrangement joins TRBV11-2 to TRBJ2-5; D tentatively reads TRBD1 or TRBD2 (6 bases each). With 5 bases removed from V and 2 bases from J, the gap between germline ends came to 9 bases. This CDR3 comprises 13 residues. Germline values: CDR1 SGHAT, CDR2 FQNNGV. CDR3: CASSAGHQETQYF. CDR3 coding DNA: TGTGCCAGCAGCGCGGGACATCAAGAGACCCAGTACTTC.

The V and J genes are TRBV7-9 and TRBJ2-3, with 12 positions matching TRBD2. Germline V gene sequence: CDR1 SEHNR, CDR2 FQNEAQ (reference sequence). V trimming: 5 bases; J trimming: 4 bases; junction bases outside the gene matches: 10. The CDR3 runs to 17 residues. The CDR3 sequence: CASSPGTSGRGADTQYF. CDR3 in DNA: TGTGCCAGCAGCCCAGGGACTAGCGGGCGGGGAGCAGATACGCAGTATTTT.

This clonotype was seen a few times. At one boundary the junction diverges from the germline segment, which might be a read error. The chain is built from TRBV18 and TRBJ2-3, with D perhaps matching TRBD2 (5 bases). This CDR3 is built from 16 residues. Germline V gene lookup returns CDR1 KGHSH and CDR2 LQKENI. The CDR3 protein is CASLNDGKVLTNTQYF. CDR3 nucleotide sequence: TGTGCCAGCTTAAACGACGGGAAAGTTCTCACAAATACGCAGTATTTT.

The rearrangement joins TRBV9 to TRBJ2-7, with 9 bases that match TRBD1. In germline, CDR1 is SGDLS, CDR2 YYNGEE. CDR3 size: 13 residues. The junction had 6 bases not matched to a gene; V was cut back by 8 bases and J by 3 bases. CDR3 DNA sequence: TGTGCCAGTAATCGACAGGGGGACTACGAGCAGTACTTC. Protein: CASNRQGDYEQYF. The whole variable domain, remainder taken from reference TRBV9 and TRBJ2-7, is DSGVTQTPKHLITATGQRVTLRCSPRSGDLSVYWYQQSLDQGLQFLIQYYNGEERAKGNILERFSAQQFPDLHSELNLSSLELGDSALYFCASNRQGDYEQYFGPGTRLTVT.

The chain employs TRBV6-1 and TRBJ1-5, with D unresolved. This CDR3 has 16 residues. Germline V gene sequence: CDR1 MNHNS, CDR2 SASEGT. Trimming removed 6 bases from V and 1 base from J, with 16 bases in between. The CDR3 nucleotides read TGTGCCAGCAGACCCCGTCCCCGGGAGAGCAATCAGCCCCAGCATTTT. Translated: CASRPRPRESNQPQHF.

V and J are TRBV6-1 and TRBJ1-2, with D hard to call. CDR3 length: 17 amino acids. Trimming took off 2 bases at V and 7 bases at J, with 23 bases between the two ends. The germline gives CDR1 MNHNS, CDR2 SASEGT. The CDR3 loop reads CASSEFWQPSTVGGYTF. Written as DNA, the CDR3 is TGTGCCAGCAGTGAATTTTGGCAACCCTCAACGGTGGGTGGCTACACCTTC.